The source of this TCR beta chain is a study of response to subunit inactivated influenza vaccine. This clonotype was observed a handful of times. CDR1 is SGHTA, CDR2 FQGNSA, per germline. V lost 3 bases, J lost 4 bases, and 9 bases lay in between. CDR3 length equals 13 residues. TCRdb re-called the RT-PCR reads through MiXCR, storing one row per CDR3 protein. The sample has a few hundred thousand distinct CDR3 sequences, around 11% seen once; the top ten hold roughly 11%. The sample was also reused in another study, on T cells expressing NK-cell markers. That source reports: 5'RACE template switching with UMIs generated TCR beta cDNA. In a group of 5 to 7 donors, dominant NKG2C+ clonotypes represented roughly 1.0-7.0% of CD8+ T cells. These clonotypes additionally ranked first within the CD3+CD56-NKG2C+ fraction of four donors.

Sequencing was performed on PBMCs from blood, taken on the day of vaccination. The receptor was isolated from a man in his fifties who received an inactivated influenza vaccine. The chain has TRBV7-2 and TRBJ2-5; unclear D gene. DNA for the CDR3: TGTGCCAGCAGCTTGCCCAAGGCAGAGACCCAGTACTTC. Translating it yields CASSLPKAETQYF.